This record covers a single TCR beta chain. This specimen comes from a study of blood T cell repertoires in COVID-19. Donors were grouped by their self-reported clinical history. As originally analysed: Quantification of nucleated cells was approximated via reference gene primer amplification. Generated by immunoSEQ multiplex PCR, the TCRdb table keeps only in-frame clones and is missing some. V, J and clone size are those of that table, while D and trimming were read from the DNA. The table has 200,000 to 250,000 clones, about 80% seen once; the top ten hold about 15%. The germline gives CDR1 MNHEY, CDR2 SMNVEV (reference sequence). The ends lost 2 bases at V and 4 bases at J; junction bases unmatched: 1. CDR3 length equals 15 residues.

Sequenced: PBMCs or T cells enriched from blood (not recorded which). This TCR derives from a man in his forties or fifties who had recovered from COVID-19. The rearrangement joins TRBV27 to TRBJ1-5; TRBD1 matches at 11 bases. The CDR3, as DNA: TGTGCCAGCAGTTTAGGGACAGGGGGGAATCAGCCCCAGCATTTT. As protein: CASSLGTGGNQPQHF.